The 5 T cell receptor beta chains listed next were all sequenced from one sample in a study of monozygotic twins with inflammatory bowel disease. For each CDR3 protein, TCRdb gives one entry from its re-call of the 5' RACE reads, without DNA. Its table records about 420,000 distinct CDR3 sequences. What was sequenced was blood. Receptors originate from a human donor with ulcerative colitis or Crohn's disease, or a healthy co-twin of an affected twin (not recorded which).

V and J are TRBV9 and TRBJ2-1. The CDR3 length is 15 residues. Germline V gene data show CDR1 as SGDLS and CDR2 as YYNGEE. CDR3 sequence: CASSVAPSSYNEQFF.

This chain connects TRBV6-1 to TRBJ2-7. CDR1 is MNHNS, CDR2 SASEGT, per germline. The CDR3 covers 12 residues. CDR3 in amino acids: CASKATLYEQYF.

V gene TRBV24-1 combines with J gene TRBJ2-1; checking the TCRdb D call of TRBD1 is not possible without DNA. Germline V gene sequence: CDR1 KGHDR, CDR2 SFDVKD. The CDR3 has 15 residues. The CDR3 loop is CATSDSQGATGEQFF.

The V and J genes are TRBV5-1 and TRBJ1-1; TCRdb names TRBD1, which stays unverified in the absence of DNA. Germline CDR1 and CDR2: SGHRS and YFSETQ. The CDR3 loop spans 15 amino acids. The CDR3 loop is CASSLVAGARTEAFF.

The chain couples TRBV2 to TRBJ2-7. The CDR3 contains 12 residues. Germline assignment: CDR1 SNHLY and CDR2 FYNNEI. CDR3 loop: CASTSSTYEQYF.